This TCR beta chain was recorded in a study of blood T cell repertoires in COVID-19. Study background: Sources were T cells, B-cell-depleted T cells, or PBMCs; the material itself was cDNA or gDNA.

The table came from immunoSEQ multiplex PCR; TCRdb's copy has only in-frame clones and leaves some out. Found here are around 200,000 clones, roughly 88% of them singletons; the top ten hold 6% to 7%. Trimming removed 4 bases at V and 10 bases at J, with 20 bases between. This CDR3 region has 15 residues. Germline CDR1 reads LGHDT; CDR2 reads YNNKEL (reference sequence). The receptor's source is a woman between 40 and 50 years old with COVID-19, enrolled during active disease. Sequencing was carried out using peripheral blood. This sequence joins TRBV3-1 (or the pseudogene TRBV3-2) and TRBJ2-1, with D perhaps TRBD2 (6 bases). The CDR3 bases are TGTGCCAGCAGCCGGACTAACGGAAGAACGGGCGAGCAGTTCTTC. Protein product: CASSRTNGRTGEQFF.